Below, 18 T cell receptor beta chains from the same sample are listed, as sequenced in a study of T cell repertoires in cytomegalovirus infection. Antigens of these TCRs are unknown. TCRdb ran MiXCR on the reads and lists one entry per CDR3 protein. Of more than 45,000 distinct CDR3 sequences detected, around a fifth appear once; the ten largest clones hold less than 70%. The sequences come from CD8+ T cells from cultured PBMCs, collected from culture after CMV antigen stimulation. Receptors were obtained from a human donor in good health (CMV status not recorded). Some clones in this sample may be carry-over from other donors' samples.

This clonotype was counted many times. The J gene is TRBJ2-7, the V gene TRBV7-2, with 7 bases lining up with TRBD2. V was clipped by 3 bases and J by 5 bases; unmatched bases: 7. Germline V lookup: CDR1 SGHTA, CDR2 FQGNSA. This CDR3 is built from 14 residues. DNA of the CDR3: TGTGCCAGCAGCTTTGGAGCGGGAAGGGACGAGCAGTACTTC. It translates to CASSFGAGRDEQYF.

The rearrangement links TRBV28 to TRBJ2-5; D may correspond to TRBD1 or TRBD2 (5 bases each). Trimming removed 5 bases at V and 5 bases at J, with 18 bases between. Looked up from germline, CDR1 is MDHEN and CDR2 is SYDVKM. This CDR3 is built from 15 residues. The CDR3 loop is CASSLLGTSSETQYF. The CDR3 DNA reads TGTGCCAGCAGTCTTCTGGGGACCTCATCGGAGACCCAGTACTTC.

This clonotype appeared a few times. This chain joins TRBV27 and TRBJ1-1, with TRBD1 matching 8 bases. The CDR3 runs 14 residues. With 4 bases clipped from V and 7 bases from J, the junction kept 8 bases outside the gene matches. From germline, CDR1 is MNHEY and CDR2 SMNVEV (reference sequence). The CDR3 loop reads CASSSTGVIIEAFF. CDR3 bases: TGTGCCAGCAGTTCGACAGGGGTGATAATTGAAGCTTTCTTT.

This clonotype has only a few counts. The chain uses TRBV12-3 or TRBV12-4 and TRBJ1-4; D gene uncertain. The CDR3 contains 17 residues. V shed 2 bases and J shed 7 bases, with 20 bases lying between them. The CDR3: CASSLIPPGRDTEKLFF. DNA of the CDR3: TGTGCCAGCAGTTTAATCCCGCCCGGGCGCGACACTGAAAAACTGTTTTTT.

The genes are TRBV24-1 and TRBJ2-7, with TRBD1 matching 7 bases. The CDR3 is 14 amino acids. With 7 bases clipped from V and 4 bases from J, the junction kept 9 bases outside the gene matches. CDR1 is KGHDR and CDR2 is SFDVKD in the germline V gene. The CDR3 region is CATSSRTGRYEQYF. CDR3 nucleotides: TGTGCCACCAGCAGCCGGACAGGACGTTACGAGCAGTACTTC.

This clonotype was found a few times. The chain couples TRBV19 to TRBJ2-1; the match to TRBD1 covers 7 bases. This CDR3 region has 15 residues. Trimming took 3 bases from V and 5 from J; bases not matched to a gene: 7. Per germline, CDR1 LNHDA and CDR2 SQIVND (reference sequence). The CDR3 bases are TGTGCCAGTAGTATCGGGACAGTATTGAACAATGAGCAGTTCTTC. Translation: CASSIGTVLNNEQFF.

A few counts support this clonotype. Germline is not matched at one junction end, which may reflect a read error. This sequence joins TRBV7-3 and TRBJ2-1; 12 bases fit TRBD1. Per germline, CDR1 SGHTA and CDR2 FQGTGA. The CDR3 runs 16 residues. Here the CDR3 DNA reads TGTGCCAGCAGCGTAACCGGGACAGGGGGCATGAATGAGCAGTTCTTC. The encoded protein is CASSVTGTGGMNEQFF.

The genes are TRBV6-2 or TRBV6-3 and TRBJ2-7; D may match TRBD1 or TRBD2 (5 bases each). The CDR3 runs to 15 residues. Germline assignment: CDR1 MNHEY and CDR2 SVGEGT. With 6 bases removed from V and 6 bases from J, the gap between germline ends came to 21 bases. The CDR3, as DNA: TGTGCCAGCAGCCCCAGCTGGGACCGGCGACTCGAGCAGTACTTC. Translated, it gives CASSPSWDRRLEQYF.

The chain joins TRBV7-2 to TRBJ2-1, with TRBD2 matching 9 bases. Germline assignment: CDR1 SGHTA and CDR2 FQGNSA. The CDR3 has 18 amino acids. J gave up 1 base and V 1 base, and 8 bases lay outside the gene matches. This CDR3 reads CASSLVAGAQGSYNEQFF. The DNA of the CDR3 is TGTGCCAGCAGCTTAGTAGCGGGAGCACAAGGGTCCTACAATGAGCAGTTCTTC.

The V gene is TRBV5-6, the J gene TRBJ2-3; the D gene is possibly TRBD2 (6 bases). Trimming left V 3 bases short and J 8 bases short, with 10 bases between. Germline CDR1 SGHDT, CDR2 YYEEEE. This CDR3 comprises 12 residues. In DNA form, the CDR3 reads TGTGCCAGCAGCTCCCAGGGAGGTACGCAGTATTTT. Its translation is CASSSQGGTQYF.

This clonotype was recorded a few times. The chain carries TRBV6-2 or TRBV6-3 and TRBJ2-1; TRBD2 might be the D (5 bases). CDR3 size: 13 residues. The V gene's germline CDR1 is MNHEY and CDR2 SVGEGT. The germline V and J ends were trimmed by 4 bases and 7 bases, with 11 bases remaining between them. For the CDR3, the DNA is TGTGCCAGCAGTTCGGGGTCCTCGAATGAGCAGTTCTTC. Translating gives CASSSGSSNEQFF.

The genes are TRBV7-6 and TRBJ2-1; 13 bases agree with TRBD2. V shed 4 bases and J 0 bases; nucleotides not matched to a gene: 9. Per the germline V gene, CDR1 is SGHVS and CDR2 is FNYEAQ. The CDR3 spans 19 residues. The CDR3 is CASSSGLAGDQGSYNEQFF. Written as DNA, the CDR3 is TGTGCCAGCAGCTCAGGACTAGCGGGAGATCAGGGCTCCTACAATGAGCAGTTCTTC.

In DNA form, the CDR3 reads TGTGCCAGCACTGTGGCGGGAGGGCCGAGGGATACGCAGTATTTT. Translated, it gives CASTVAGGPRDTQYF. The V and J genes are TRBV27 and TRBJ2-3; 9 bases are shared with TRBD2. Germline CDR1 and CDR2: MNHEY and SMNVEV (reference sequence). J lost 6 bases, V lost 7 bases, and 11 bases had no gene match. The CDR3 length is 15 residues.

The chain is built from TRBV7-8 and TRBJ2-7; D is uncertain. Trimming removed 5 bases from V and 2 bases from J, with 13 bases in between. Germline V gene data show CDR1 as SGHVS and CDR2 as FQNEAQ. CDR3 length: 14 residues. CDR3 sequence: CASSRVPAAYEQYF. The CDR3 DNA follows: TGTGCCAGCAGCAGAGTGCCCGCCGCCTACGAGCAGTACTTC.

This clonotype was detected only a few times. This chain connects TRBV20-1 to TRBJ2-5; 8 nucleotides line up with TRBD2. Germline loops: CDR1 DFQATT, CDR2 SNEGSKA (reference sequence). This CDR3 is built from 19 residues. V lost 0 bases, J lost 3 bases, and 18 bases stayed unmatched. Written as DNA, the CDR3 is TGCAGTGCTAGAGATTACCGGGCGGGGGGCCCCGGGCCCGAAGAGACCCAGTACTTC. Amino acid sequence: CSARDYRAGGPGPEETQYF.

This chain uses TRBV7-8 with TRBJ1-4; D gene unclear. In germline, CDR1 is SGHVS, CDR2 FQNEAQ. The CDR3 has 19 amino acids. The V end lost 2 bases, the J end lost 5 bases, and 24 bases lay between the germline ends. CDR3: CASSLRRDPVLLYNEKLFF. The DNA of the CDR3 is TGTGCCAGCAGCTTACGGAGGGATCCCGTGTTGTTGTACAATGAAAAACTGTTTTTT.

This clonotype is classed as medium-sized. CDR3 bases: TGTGCCAGCAGCTTAGGTGGTAGCTTCGAAGAGACCCAGTACTTC. Its protein product is CASSLGGSFEETQYF. This chain links TRBV7-2 with TRBJ2-5; D unresolved. The CDR3 has 15 residues. With 1 base removed from V and 3 bases from J, the gap between germline ends came to 12 bases. Germline V CDR1 and CDR2: SGHTA, FQGNSA.

This clonotype came up once. DNA for the CDR3: TGTGCCAGCAGCGCGCACAGGGGGAGTCAGGGGCGGGTGCAGTTCTTC. Translation gives CASSAHRGSQGRVQFF. V usage is TRBV7-6 and J usage is TRBJ2-1, with 8 positions matching TRBD1. Germline loops: CDR1 SGHVS, CDR2 FNYEAQ. The CDR3 has 16 residues. V was clipped by 5 bases and J by 12 bases; unmatched bases: 18.